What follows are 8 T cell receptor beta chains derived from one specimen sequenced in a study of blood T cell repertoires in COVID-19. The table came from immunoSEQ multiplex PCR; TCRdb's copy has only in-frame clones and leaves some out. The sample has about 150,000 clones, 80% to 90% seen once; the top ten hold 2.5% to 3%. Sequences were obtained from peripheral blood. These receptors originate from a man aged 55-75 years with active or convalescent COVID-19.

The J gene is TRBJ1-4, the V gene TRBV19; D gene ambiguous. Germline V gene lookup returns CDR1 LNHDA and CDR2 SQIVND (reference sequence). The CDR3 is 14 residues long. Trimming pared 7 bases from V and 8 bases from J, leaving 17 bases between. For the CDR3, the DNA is TGTGCCAGTACTTTTCAATATGCACAGGAAAAACTGTTTTTT. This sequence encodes CASTFQYAQEKLFF.

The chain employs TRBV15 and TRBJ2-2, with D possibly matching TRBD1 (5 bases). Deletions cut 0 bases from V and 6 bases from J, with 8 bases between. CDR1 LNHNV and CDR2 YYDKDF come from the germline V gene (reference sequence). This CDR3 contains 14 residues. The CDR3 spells CATSRDPQAGELFF. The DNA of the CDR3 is TGTGCCACCAGCAGAGATCCACAGGCCGGGGAGCTGTTTTTT.

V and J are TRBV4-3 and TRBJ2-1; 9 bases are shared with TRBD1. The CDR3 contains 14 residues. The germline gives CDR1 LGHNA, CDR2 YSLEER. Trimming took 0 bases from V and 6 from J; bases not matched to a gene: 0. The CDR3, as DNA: TGCGCCAGCAGCCAAGAGGACAGGGGCAATGAGCAGTTCTTC. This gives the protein CASSQEDRGNEQFF.

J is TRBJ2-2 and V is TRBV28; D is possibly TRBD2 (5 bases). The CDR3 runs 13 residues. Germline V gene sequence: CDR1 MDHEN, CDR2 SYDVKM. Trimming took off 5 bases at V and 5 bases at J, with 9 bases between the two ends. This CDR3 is CASSSRGTGELFF. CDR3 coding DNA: TGTGCCAGCAGTAGCCGCGGGACCGGGGAGCTGTTTTTT.

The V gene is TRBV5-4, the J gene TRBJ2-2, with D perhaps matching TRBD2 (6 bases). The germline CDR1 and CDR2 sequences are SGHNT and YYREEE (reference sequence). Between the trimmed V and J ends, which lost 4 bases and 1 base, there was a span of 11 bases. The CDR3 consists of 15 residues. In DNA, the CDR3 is TGTGCCAGCAGCCCGGGACTCTTGAACACCGGGGAGCTGTTTTTT. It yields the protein CASSPGLLNTGELFF.

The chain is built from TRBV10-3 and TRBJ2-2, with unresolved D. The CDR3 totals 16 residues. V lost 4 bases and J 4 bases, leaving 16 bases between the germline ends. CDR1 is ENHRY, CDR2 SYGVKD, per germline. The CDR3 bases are TGTGCCATCAGTGTCTCTGGGCTGGTGGGCACCGGGGAGCTGTTTTTT. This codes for CAISVSGLVGTGELFF.

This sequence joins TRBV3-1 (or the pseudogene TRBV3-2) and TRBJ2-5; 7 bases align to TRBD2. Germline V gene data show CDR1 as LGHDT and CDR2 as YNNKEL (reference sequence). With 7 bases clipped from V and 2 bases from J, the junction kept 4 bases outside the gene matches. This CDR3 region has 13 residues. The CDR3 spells CASTQRGQETQYF. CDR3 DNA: TGTGCCAGCACCCAGCGGGGTCAAGAGACCCAGTACTTC.

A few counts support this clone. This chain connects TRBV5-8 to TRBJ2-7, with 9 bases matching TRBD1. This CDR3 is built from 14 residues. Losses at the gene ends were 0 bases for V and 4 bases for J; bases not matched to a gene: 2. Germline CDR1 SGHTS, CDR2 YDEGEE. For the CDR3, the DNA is TGTGCCAGCAGCTTGGGGGACAGGGCGTACGAGCAGTACTTC. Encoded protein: CASSLGDRAYEQYF.